The 7 T cell receptor beta chains presented below share a single source sample, sequenced in a study of control samples from healthy donors and cancer patients. Profiling relied on immunoSEQ multiplex PCR, and the TCRdb table lists in-frame clones only, not all of them. Of around 170,000 clones in the sample, approximately 90% are singletons; the top ten hold 0.65% to 0.85%. The sequenced sample was blood. These receptors all come from a woman in her twenties or thirties in good health.

V and J are TRBV10-2 and TRBJ2-1, with D possibly TRBD2 on 5 matching bases. Germline values: CDR1 WSHSY, CDR2 SAAADI. Trimming stripped 7 bases from V and 9 bases from J, with 13 bases between. This CDR3 region has 12 residues. The CDR3 reads CASNMDWGEQFF. CDR3 DNA: TGCGCCAGCAACATGGACTGGGGTGAGCAGTTCTTC.

This chain connects TRBV6-4 to TRBJ2-3; 8 bases fit TRBD2. Per germline, CDR1 MRHNA and CDR2 SNTAGT. The V and J ends lost 3 bases and 5 bases, in that order; junction bases with no gene match: 4. This CDR3 contains 14 residues. CDR3 sequence: CASSEAGDGDTQYF. The DNA for the CDR3 is TGTGCCAGCAGTGAAGCGGGAGATGGAGATACGCAGTATTTT.

J is TRBJ2-3 and V is TRBV2; D unclear. V was cut by 7 bases and J by 4 bases, with 12 bases left in between. The germline V gene encodes CDR1 SNHLY and CDR2 FYNNEI. This CDR3 is 13 amino acids long. In DNA, the CDR3 is TGTGCCAGCAACGTTGAAGCTTCAGATACGCAGTATTTT. Residues: CASNVEASDTQYF.

CDR3 in amino acids: CASSQDLGQETEAFF. In DNA, the CDR3 is TGTGCCAGCAGCCAAGATTTGGGGCAGGAGACTGAAGCTTTCTTT. V gene TRBV3-1 (or the pseudogene TRBV3-2) combines with J gene TRBJ1-1; weak D call: TRBD1 (5 bases). Germline CDR1 LGHDT, CDR2 YNNKEL (reference sequence). V was shortened by 0 bases and J by 5 bases, with 13 bases between the two germline ends. The CDR3 covers 15 residues.

The rearrangement uses TRBV7-6 and TRBJ2-5, with a weak D call TRBD1 (6 bases). CDR3 length equals 15 residues. V was shortened by 5 bases and J by 2 bases, with 15 bases between the two germline ends. Germline CDR1 reads SGHVS; CDR2 reads FNYEAQ. The CDR3 reads CASSGETGFQETQYF. The CDR3 DNA is TGTGCCAGCAGCGGGGAGACAGGTTTTCAAGAGACCCAGTACTTC.

The genes are TRBV27 and TRBJ2-3; D is undetermined. Germline CDR1 and CDR2: MNHEY and SMNVEV (reference sequence). The CDR3 spans 15 residues. Trimming stripped 3 bases from V and 3 bases from J, with 13 bases between. Here the CDR3 reads CASSFLGGMTDTQYF. The DNA of the CDR3 is TGTGCCAGCAGTTTTCTCGGCGGTATGACAGATACGCAGTATTTT.

This chain links TRBV25-1 with TRBJ1-4; D remains unclear. Germline CDR1 MGHDK, CDR2 SYGVNS. The germline V and J ends were trimmed by 6 bases and 4 bases, with 3 bases remaining between them. The CDR3 has 11 residues. The CDR3 sequence is CASRNNEKLFF. The CDR3 nucleotides are TGTGCCAGCAGGAATAATGAAAAACTGTTTTTT.